This is a list of T cell receptor beta chains from one sample in a study of T cells in tuberculosis. This table comes from immunoSEQ multiplex PCR, and its TCRdb copy is limited to in-frame clones, with some not included. Among roughly 41,000 clones listed, 90% to 95% were seen once. Sequencing used PBMCs. These receptors were taken from a donor between 10 and 35 years old with latent tuberculosis or without tuberculosis infection. Some clones in this sample may be carry-over from other donors' samples. The CDR3 runs from the conserved cysteine through the conserved F or W. The D gene is left open where the match is weak.

TRBJ1-3 | TRBV5-1 | NA | CASSLVGGSGNTIYF
TRBJ2-7 | TRBV13 | TRBD1 | CASSPGTGSYEQYF
TRBJ2-2 | TRBV2 | TRBD2 | CASSHQVASSGGRTGELFF
TRBJ2-1 | TRBV5-6 | TRBD1 | CASSAGTGGRASAYNEQFF
TRBJ2-5 | TRBV5-5 | TRBD2 | CASSLTPSGGETQYF
TRBJ1-1 | TRBV10-1 | TRBD1 | CASSPGQGAYTEAFF
TRBJ1-5 | TRBV19 | TRBD1 | CASRQNRGLSNQPQHF
TRBJ1-1 | TRBV19 | NA | CASSIGREAEAFF
TRBJ2-6 | TRBV10-3 | NA | CAINDPGRQAGANVLTF
TRBJ1-2 | TRBV2 | TRBD1 | CASSELDRDDGYTF